This T cell receptor (beta chain) was recorded in a study of T cell clonality in common variable immunodeficiency. Study findings and constraints: The cause of increased CVID clonality remains unclear without subpopulation sequencing. Fewer deletions and N-nucleotide insertions were reportedly seen in common variable immunodeficiency TCR beta sequences.

Of CVID subjects, approximately 14 were female and 29 male, mean age about 40. Most patients and controls had Caucasian heritage. Blood came from CVID subjects not ill and not taking immunomodulatory or immunosuppressive medication. The data were produced by immunoSEQ multiplex PCR, yet TCRdb's version contains in-frame clones alone and is incomplete. The data show some 14,000 clones, with none appearing a single time. This clone has just a few counts. The antigen remains undetermined. The read finishes 3 residues shy of the CDR3 end, and the germline J gene is used to complete it. V lost 1 base, J lost 6 bases, and 7 bases stayed unmatched. This CDR3 is 15 amino acids long. The V gene's germline CDR1 is SGHAT and CDR2 FQNNGV.

This sequence originates from a human donor with common variable immunodeficiency. The chain carries TRBV11-2 and TRBJ2-7; 9 nucleotides line up with TRBD1. The specimen was peripheral blood mononuclear cells. The CDR3 region is CASSLVTGGNSEQYF. The DNA read from the CDR3 is TGTGCCAGCAGCTTAGTAACAGGGGGCAATTCCGAG.